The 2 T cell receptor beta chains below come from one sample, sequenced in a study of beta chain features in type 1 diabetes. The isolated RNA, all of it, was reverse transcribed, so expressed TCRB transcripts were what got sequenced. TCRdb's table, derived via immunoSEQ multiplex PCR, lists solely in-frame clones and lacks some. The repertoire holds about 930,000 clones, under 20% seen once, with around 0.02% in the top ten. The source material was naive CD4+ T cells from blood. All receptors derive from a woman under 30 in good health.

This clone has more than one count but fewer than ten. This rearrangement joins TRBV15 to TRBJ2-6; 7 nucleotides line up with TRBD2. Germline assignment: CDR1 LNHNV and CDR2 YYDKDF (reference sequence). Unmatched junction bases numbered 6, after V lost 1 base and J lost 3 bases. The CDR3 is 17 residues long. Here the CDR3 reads CATSRGGGIRGANVLTF. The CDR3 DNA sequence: TGTGCCACCAGCAGAGGGGGAGGGATACGTGGGGCCAACGTCCTGACTTTC.

The CDR3 protein is CASSYRGLLTNEKLFF. CDR3 sequence (DNA): TGTGCCAGCAGTTACAGGGGGCTACTGACTAATGAAAAACTGTTTTTT. The rearrangement joins TRBV28 to TRBJ1-4, with TRBD1 identical over 9 bases. The CDR3 is 16 residues long. V lost 4 bases to trimming and J lost 2 bases; unmatched junction nucleotides: 5. Per the germline V gene, CDR1 is MDHEN and CDR2 is SYDVKM.